This TCR beta chain was captured by sequencing in a study of blood T cell repertoires in COVID-19. Study background: Sites in the United States, Italy and Spain provided acute and convalescent COVID-19 samples.

Measured with immunoSEQ multiplex PCR; TCRdb has only the in-frame clones, and not every one. The data show 200,000 to 300,000 clones, with just under 90% seen just once and less than 4.5% held by the top ten. The CDR3 sequence is 16 residues long. Trimming stripped 0 bases from V and 2 bases from J, with 13 bases between. Germline CDR1 is MNHNY and CDR2 is SVGAGI (reference sequence). The receptor was derived from a woman in her twenties or thirties with acute COVID-19. The rearrangement uses TRBV6-6 and TRBJ1-2; the D gene is possibly TRBD1 (5 bases). The sequenced sample consisted of PBMCs or T cells enriched from blood (not recorded which). CDR3 residues: CASSYSRGRGNYGYTF. The CDR3 DNA is TGTGCCAGCAGTTACTCCAGAGGGCGGGGGAACTATGGCTACACCTTC.